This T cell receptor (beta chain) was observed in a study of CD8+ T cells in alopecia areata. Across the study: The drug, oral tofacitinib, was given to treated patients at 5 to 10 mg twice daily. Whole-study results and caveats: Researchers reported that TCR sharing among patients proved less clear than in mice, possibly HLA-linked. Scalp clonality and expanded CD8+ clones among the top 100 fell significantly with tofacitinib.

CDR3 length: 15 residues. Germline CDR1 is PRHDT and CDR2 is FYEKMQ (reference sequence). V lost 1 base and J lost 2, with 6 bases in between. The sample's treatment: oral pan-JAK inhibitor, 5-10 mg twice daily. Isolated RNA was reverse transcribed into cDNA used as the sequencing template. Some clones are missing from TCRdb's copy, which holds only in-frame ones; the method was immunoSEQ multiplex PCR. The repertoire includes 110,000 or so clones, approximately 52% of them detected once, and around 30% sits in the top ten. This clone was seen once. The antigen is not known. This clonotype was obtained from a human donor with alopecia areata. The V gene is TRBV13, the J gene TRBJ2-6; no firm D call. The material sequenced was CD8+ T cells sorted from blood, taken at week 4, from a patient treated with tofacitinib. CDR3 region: CASSLVGTGANVLTF. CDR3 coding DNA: TGTGCCAGCAGCTTAGTGGGGACTGGGGCCAACGTCCTGACTTTC.